The clone carrying this TCR beta chain was found a few times. TCRdb re-analysed the 5' RACE reads in MiXCR, keeping a single row per CDR3 protein. The sample lists 250,000 to 300,000 distinct CDR3 sequences; about a sixth were seen once. This specimen belongs to a study of T-cell memory formation after mild COVID-19. As for the study in general: For the most part, TCR clusters were specific to one donor.

The CDR3 covers 13 residues. Germline V lookup: CDR1 SGHAT, CDR2 FQNNGV. Between the trimmed V and J ends, which lost 5 bases and 2 bases, there was a span of 10 bases. The V call is TRBV11-2, the J call TRBJ2-7; a weak D match, TRBD1 (5 bases). Sequencing was done on a sample of PBMCs or a T cell subset sorted from them (not recorded which). The sequence was obtained from a man between 18 and 35 years old who had mild COVID-19 (a few samples of this study predate the infection). Cell type and time point are not known. CDR3 nucleotide sequence: TGTGCCAGCAGCACACAGGCGACCTACGAGCAGTACTTC. It encodes CASSTQATYEQYF.